The 17 T cell receptor beta chains below all came from one sample that was sequenced in a study of cytomegalovirus exposure and HLA in healthy donors. PCR involved 60 Vbeta and 13 Jbeta primers. Assay: immunoSEQ multiplex PCR; the TCRdb copy retains only in-frame clones and omits some. The table shows about 98,000 clones, with more than 60% occurring only once. Sequenced input: PBMCs. Every receptor here comes from a man over 45 in good health and CMV-seronegative.

The genes are TRBV6-6 and TRBJ1-6; 8 bases fit TRBD1. The CDR3 covers 16 residues. Looked up from germline, CDR1 is MNHNY and CDR2 is SVGAGI (reference sequence). V was clipped by 5 bases and J by 7 bases; unmatched bases: 10. CDR3 loop: CASSRTGTDLNSPLHF. The CDR3 bases are TGTGCCAGCAGTAGGACAGGGACCGACCTAAATTCACCCCTCCACTTT.

The chain joins TRBV28 to TRBJ2-7; 7 bases match TRBD1. The CDR3 has 15 amino acids. The V and J ends lost 7 bases and 0 bases, in that order; junction bases with no gene match: 9. The germline V gene has CDR1 MDHEN and CDR2 SYDVKM. This CDR3 reads CASTGTVSSSYEQYF. CDR3 coding DNA: TGTGCCAGCACTGGGACAGTCTCGAGCTCCTACGAGCAGTACTTC.

V is TRBV21-1 and J is TRBJ1-5. TRBV21-1 is reported as a pseudogene. CDR3 length: 11 amino acids. CDR3 in amino acids: CASRYYQPQHF. In nucleotides, the CDR3 is TGTGCCAGCAGATATTATCAGCCCCAGCATTTT.

This clone was detected only a few times. This sequence joins TRBV9 and TRBJ2-1; tentative D call: TRBD2 (7 bases). The length of the CDR3 is 17 residues. Germline assignment: CDR1 SGDLS and CDR2 YYNGEE. V lost 0 bases and J 6 bases, leaving 19 bases between the germline ends. CDR3 in amino acids: CASSVDPYGGRGNEQFF. As DNA, the CDR3 is TGTGCCAGCAGCGTAGACCCCTACGGGGGGCGGGGCAATGAGCAGTTCTTC. Based on the CDR3 plus reference TRBV9 and TRBJ2-1, the full variable domain is DSGVTQTPKHLITATGQRVTLRCSPRSGDLSVYWYQQSLDQGLQFLIQYYNGEERAKGNILERFSAQQFPDLHSELNLSSLELGDSALYFCASSVDPYGGRGNEQFFGPGTRLTVL.

The chain joins TRBV6-1 to TRBJ2-4; D remains ambiguous. Germline V lookup: CDR1 MNHNS, CDR2 SASEGT. The CDR3 covers 12 residues. The V end lost 10 bases, the J end lost 0 bases, and 7 bases lay between the germline ends. This CDR3 reads CATQEAKNIQYF. The CDR3 coding sequence is TGTGCCACCCAGGAAGCCAAAAACATTCAGTACTTC.

The chain uses TRBV28 and TRBJ1-4; 7 bases fit TRBD1. The trim removed 10 bases at V and 4 bases at J, leaving 9 bases unmatched. The CDR3 sequence is 14 residues long. Germline lookup yields CDR1 MDHEN and CDR2 SYDVKM. CDR3: CATLGTAHNEKLFF. CDR3 nucleotide sequence: TGTGCCACCTTAGGGACAGCCCATAATGAAAAACTGTTTTTT.

V usage is TRBV7-9 and J usage is TRBJ2-7, with D possibly TRBD1 on 5 matching bases. This CDR3 contains 13 residues. V dropped 10 bases and J dropped 3 bases, with 16 bases sitting between them. Germline V gene sequence: CDR1 SEHNR, CDR2 FQNEAQ (reference sequence). CDR3 DNA: TGTGCCACCACAGTAGACAGCCACTACGAGCAGTACTTC. Protein product: CATTVDSHYEQYF.

The V and J genes are TRBV9 and TRBJ2-7; D possibly corresponds to TRBD1 (5 bases). In germline, CDR1 is SGDLS, CDR2 YYNGEE. This CDR3 is 14 amino acids long. V dropped 0 bases and J dropped 2 bases, with 9 bases sitting between them. The CDR3 here is CASSVDGQPYEQYF. The CDR3, as DNA: TGTGCCAGCAGCGTAGATGGACAACCCTACGAGCAGTACTTC.

The DNA for the CDR3 is TGTGCCAGCAGTACCCCAGGGTCCCAGCCCCAGCATTTT. This codes for CASSTPGSQPQHF. The chain couples TRBV28 to TRBJ1-5; D is possibly TRBD1 (5 bases). CDR3 size: 13 residues. The germline V gene encodes CDR1 MDHEN and CDR2 SYDVKM. V dropped 5 bases and J dropped 7 bases, with 12 bases sitting between them.

This chain connects TRBV10-3 to TRBJ2-7; 7 bases are shared with TRBD1. The CDR3 loop spans 14 amino acids. Losses at the gene ends were 4 bases for V and 5 bases for J; bases not matched to a gene: 8. CDR1 is ENHRY and CDR2 is SYGVKD in the germline V gene. CDR3 DNA: TGTGCCATCAGTGCGGACCCCGGGACAGACGAGCAGTACTTC. Amino acid sequence: CAISADPGTDEQYF.

The chain has TRBV6-5 and TRBJ2-4, with D perhaps matching TRBD1 (5 bases). CDR1 and CDR2 from the germline V gene are MNHEY and SVGAGI. V lost 5 bases, J lost 6 bases, and 8 bases lay in between. This CDR3 has 12 residues. The CDR3 is CASSPTGNIQYF. Written as DNA, the CDR3 is TGTGCCAGCAGTCCCACAGGAAACATTCAGTACTTC.

V is TRBV29-1 and J is TRBJ2-1; 12 nucleotides align to TRBD2. The junction had 8 bases not matched to a gene; V was cut back by 5 bases and J by 0 bases. The CDR3 is made up of 17 amino acids. Germline values: CDR1 SQVTM, CDR2 ANQGSEA. The CDR3 is CSVPGLAGPSSYNEQFF. The CDR3 DNA is TGCAGCGTTCCGGGACTAGCGGGCCCGAGCTCCTACAATGAGCAGTTCTTC.

The gene calls are TRBV27 and TRBJ2-2, with 10 bases that match TRBD2. Trimming took 3 bases from V and 4 from J; bases not matched to a gene: 8. The CDR3 is 17 amino acids. CDR1 and CDR2 (germline): MNHEY, SMNVEV (reference sequence). The CDR3 DNA reads as TGTGCCAGCAGTTTGTCGGTAGCGGGGGGTTTCACCGGGGAGCTGTTTTTT. It is translated as CASSLSVAGGFTGELFF.

This sequence joins TRBV15 and TRBJ1-1; D gene ambiguous. The CDR3 spans 14 residues. Trimming took 2 bases from V and 1 from J, leaving 8 bases between them. Germline assignment: CDR1 LNHNV and CDR2 YYDKDF (reference sequence). The CDR3 is CATSRQRRNTEAFF. In nucleotides, the CDR3 is TGTGCCACCAGCAGACAACGGAGGAACACTGAAGCTTTCTTT.

The V and J genes are TRBV25-1 and TRBJ2-7; 8 bases line up with TRBD2. Germline loops: CDR1 MGHDK, CDR2 SYGVNS. The CDR3 consists of 15 residues. The V segment lost 6 bases and the J segment 3 bases; nucleotides outside the gene matches: 10. The CDR3 DNA follows: TGTGCCAGCAGGGCCTCGGGGGGGCGATTCTACGAGCAGTACTTC. Translated: CASRASGGRFYEQYF.

This clone was recorded a few times. The chain employs TRBV7-2 and TRBJ2-3, with TRBD2 as a possible D gene (5 bases). There are 15 residues in the CDR3. With 1 base removed from V and 0 bases from J, the gap between germline ends came to 8 bases. Looked up from germline, CDR1 is SGHTA and CDR2 is FQGNSA. The CDR3 DNA sequence: TGTGCCAGCAGCTTAGGAAGGACTAGCACAGATACGCAGTATTTT. Amino acid sequence: CASSLGRTSTDTQYF.

The chain uses TRBV7-9 and TRBJ2-2; 8 positions agree with TRBD2. The CDR3 contains 16 residues. Trimming took 7 bases from V and 6 from J; bases not matched to a gene: 13. Germline CDR1 and CDR2: SEHNR and FQNEAQ (reference sequence). The CDR3 DNA reads as TGTGCCAGCAACGGACTCAAAACCGGGAGGGCCGGGGAGCTGTTTTTT. Translating gives CASNGLKTGRAGELFF.